Shown below are 8 T cell receptor beta chains from a single sample sequenced in a study of cytomegalovirus exposure and HLA in healthy donors. Use of 60 Vbeta and 13 Jbeta primers characterized the PCR. The protocol was immunoSEQ multiplex PCR, while the TCRdb copy is restricted to in-frame clones and leaves out a portion. The profile shows about 130,000 clones, approximately 78% of them singletons. Material: PBMCs. Receptor source: a woman between 35 and 50 years old in good health and CMV-seropositive.

V usage is TRBV5-1 and J usage is TRBJ2-1; the D gene is possibly TRBD2 (7 bases). Trimming took off 0 bases at V and 5 bases at J, with 18 bases between the two ends. Germline V gives CDR1 SGHRS, CDR2 YFSETQ. This CDR3 spans 17 amino acids. The CDR3 DNA reads TGCGCCAGCAGCTTGGCCTGGGGCGGGGGCGGGAACAATGAGCAGTTCTTC. Protein sequence: CASSLAWGGGGNNEQFF.

The V gene is TRBV5-1, the J gene TRBJ2-1; the D gene is possibly TRBD1 (6 bases). CDR1 is SGHRS, CDR2 YFSETQ, per germline. CDR3 size: 12 residues. Deletions cut 4 bases from V and 9 bases from J, with 11 bases between. The CDR3 reads CASSKGQFEQFF. The CDR3 DNA follows: TGCGCCAGCAGCAAGGGACAATTTGAGCAGTTCTTC.

This clone came up once. V is TRBV27 and J is TRBJ2-3; D is undetermined. Deletions cut 7 bases from V and 6 bases from J, with 20 bases between. In germline, CDR1 is MNHEY, CDR2 SMNVEV (reference sequence). The CDR3 totals 15 residues. CDR3 sequence reads: CASKPALRTVDTQYF. Here the CDR3 DNA reads TGTGCCAGCAAACCCGCGCTTCGCACAGTGGATACGCAGTATTTT.

This clone came up a few times. The chain uses TRBV2 and TRBJ2-1; 10 positions agree with TRBD1. Germline V gene data show CDR1 as SNHLY and CDR2 as FYNNEI. V shed 6 bases, J shed 7 bases, and the junction held 18 bases outside the gene matches. The CDR3 is made up of 18 amino acids. The CDR3 nucleotides read TGTGCCAGCAGACAAAGAAAGACAGGGGGCGTATATCGGAATGAGCAGTTCTTC. Protein sequence: CASRQRKTGGVYRNEQFF. Supplemented by reference TRBV2 and TRBJ2-1, the full variable domain reads EPEVTQTPSHQVTQMGQEVILRCVPISNHLYFYWYRQILGQKVEFLVSFYNNEISEKSEIFDDQFSVERPDGSNFTLKIRSTKLEDSAMYFCASRQRKTGGVYRNEQFFGPGTRLTVL.

The V and J genes are TRBV10-3 and TRBJ2-7, with D perhaps matching TRBD2 (6 bases). Trimming cost V 10 bases and J 3 bases, with 13 bases left between them. The CDR3 loop spans 12 amino acids. CDR1 and CDR2 from the germline V gene are ENHRY and SYGVKD. CDR3 region: CASGQGGYEQYF. CDR3 nucleotides: TGTGCCAGCGGGCAGGGAGGCTACGAGCAGTACTTC.

The gene calls are TRBV2 and TRBJ1-3; perhaps TRBD1 as D (6 bases). The CDR3 loop spans 15 amino acids. Per the germline V gene, CDR1 is SNHLY and CDR2 is FYNNEI. V was cut by 6 bases and J by 0 bases, with 12 bases left in between. The CDR3 coding sequence is TGTGCCAGCAGGCCGGACAGTTTCTCTGGAAACACCATATATTTT. Protein: CASRPDSFSGNTIYF.

The gene calls are TRBV10-2 and TRBJ1-2, with D perhaps matching TRBD1 (6 bases). V was shortened by 3 bases and J by 5 bases, with 16 bases between the two germline ends. The CDR3 has 15 amino acids. Germline values: CDR1 WSHSY, CDR2 SAAADI. CDR3 in DNA: TGCGCCAGCAGTGAAGGGGGGGCGAGTAGTTATGGCTACACCTTC. Its translation is CASSEGGASSYGYTF.

J is TRBJ1-5 and V is TRBV27; weak D call: TRBD1 (5 bases). Germline V gives CDR1 MNHEY, CDR2 SMNVEV (reference sequence). The CDR3 covers 16 residues. Trimming stripped 2 bases from V and 5 bases from J, with 16 bases between. CDR3 sequence reads: CASSLGNGGGDQPQHF. Here the CDR3 DNA reads TGTGCCAGCAGTTTAGGCAACGGGGGTGGGGATCAGCCCCAGCATTTT.